The rows below give T cell receptor beta chains drawn from one sample of a study of T cell repertoires in cytomegalovirus infection. MiXCR, applied by TCRdb to the reads, yields one record per CDR3 protein. The sample has around 110,000 distinct CDR3 sequences; around 10% are singletons. For these TCRs, the target antigens are not known. Sequencing was performed on PBMCs, sequenced either directly or after in vitro stimulation (not recorded which). These receptors all come from a human donor in good health (CMV status not recorded). Some clones in this sample may be carry-over from other donors' samples. The CDR3 runs from the conserved cysteine through the conserved F or W. A D gene is named only where the DNA matches it firmly. Size tells how often a clone was seen (once, few, many) or the class of an expanded clone, and some rows leave it out.

D: NA; J: TRBJ2-2; size: few; V: TRBV15; DNA: TGTGCCAAACTTCGGGAGACCGGGGAGCTGTTTTTT; CDR3: CAKLRETGELFF
D: NA; J: TRBJ2-5; size: few; V: TRBV25-1; DNA: TGTGCCAGCAGTGGGCTTATTAGGAGGTTAGAGACCCAGTACTTC; CDR3: CASSGLIRRLETQYF
D: NA; J: TRBJ2-4; size: NA; V: TRBV28; DNA: TGTGCCAGCAGTTTAGGGGGCGCCAAAAACATTCAGTACTTC; CDR3: CASSLGGAKNIQYF
D: TRBD2; J: TRBJ2-3; size: many; V: TRBV4-3; DNA: TGCGCCAGCAGCCAAGTGACCCTAGCGGGAGTAGGGGCAGATACGCAGTATTTT; CDR3: CASSQVTLAGVGADTQYF
D: TRBD1; J: TRBJ2-2; size: many; V: TRBV4-1; DNA: TGCGCCAGCAGCCAAGATCCCGACAGGGCGAACACCGGGGAGCTGTTTTTT; CDR3: CASSQDPDRANTGELFF
D: NA; J: TRBJ1-2; size: many; V: TRBV25-1; DNA: TGTGCCAGCAGTGAATCGGGCAGGGGCTTGAGTGGCTACACCTTC; CDR3: CASSESGRGLSGYTF
D: TRBD2; J: TRBJ2-2; size: NA; V: TRBV12-3/TRBV12-4; DNA: TGTGCCAGCAACGCGGGACTAGCGGGAGGACGAAACACCGGGGAGCTGTTTTTT; CDR3: CASNAGLAGGRNTGELFF
D: NA; J: TRBJ1-6; size: few; V: TRBV6-5; DNA: TGTGCCAGCAGAGGGTTATATAATTCACCCCTCCACTTT; CDR3: CASRGLYNSPLHF
D: TRBD1; J: TRBJ2-7; size: many; V: TRBV7-2; DNA: TGTGCCAGCAGCTTGGACAGGGTAACGTACGAGCAGTACTTC; CDR3: CASSLDRVTYEQYF
D: TRBD2; J: TRBJ2-1; size: NA; V: TRBV6-1; DNA: TGTGCCAGCAGCGCTATGCTAGCGGGAGATGGGAATGAGCAGTTCTTC; CDR3: CASSAMLAGDGNEQFF
D: NA; J: TRBJ2-3; size: many; V: TRBV6-4; DNA: TGTGCCAGCAGTGAATCAGGGGAAGTCACAGATACGCAGTATTTT; CDR3: CASSESGEVTDTQYF
D: TRBD2; J: TRBJ2-1; size: many; V: TRBV7-2; DNA: TGTGCCAGCAGCTTCGTCCCGCGGGAGGGATCCCCCAATGAGCAGTTCTTC; CDR3: CASSFVPREGSPNEQFF
D: NA; J: TRBJ2-2; size: many; V: TRBV28; DNA: TGTGCCAGCAGGGACAACACCGGGGAGCTGTTTTTT; CDR3: CASRDNTGELFF
D: NA; J: TRBJ1-1; size: many; V: TRBV12-3/TRBV12-4; DNA: TGTGCCAGCAGTTTCATGGGAAACACTGAAGCTTTCTTT; CDR3: CASSFMGNTEAFF
D: NA; J: TRBJ1-1; size: many; V: TRBV27; DNA: TGTGCCAGCAGAAGCGGGGGCGGCGGGACTGAAGCTTTCTTT; CDR3: CASRSGGGGTEAFF
D: NA; J: TRBJ2-7; size: once; V: TRBV3-1; DNA: TGTGCCAGCAGCCAAGATTCCCGGGACGAGCAGTACTTC; CDR3: CASSQDSRDEQYF
D: TRBD2; J: TRBJ2-2; size: many; V: TRBV7-2; DNA: TGTGCCAGCAGCTTAGATGTAGCGGGGGGGGTTTACACCGGGGAGCTGTTTTTT; CDR3: CASSLDVAGGVYTGELFF
D: TRBD2; J: TRBJ2-7; size: many; V: TRBV6-2/TRBV6-3; DNA: TGTGCCAGCAGGCCTACTAGCGGGAGGTCCGAGCAGTACTTC; CDR3: CASRPTSGRSEQYF
D: NA; J: TRBJ2-3; size: NA; V: TRBV14; DNA: TGTGCCAGCAGCATTGGCTCAGCGACAGATACGCAGTATTTT; CDR3: CASSIGSATDTQYF
D: NA; J: TRBJ1-5; size: many; V: TRBV7-8; DNA: TGTGCCAGCAGTCGGGCAGGGCAGCCCCAGCATTTT; CDR3: CASSRAGQPQHF
D: TRBD1; J: TRBJ1-2; size: many; V: TRBV6-5; DNA: TGTGCCAGCAGGGACAGGGGAGCTAACTATGGCTACACCTTC; CDR3: CASRDRGANYGYTF
D: TRBD1; J: TRBJ1-2; size: many; V: TRBV6-1; DNA: TGTGCCAGCAGCACAGGGGGCGAGTACACTAACTATGGCTACACCTTC; CDR3: CASSTGGEYTNYGYTF
D: NA; J: TRBJ2-7; size: many; V: TRBV10-3; DNA: TGTGCCAACAGGATGGAGCCGGGCCACGAGCAGTACTTC; CDR3: CANRMEPGHEQYF
D: TRBD2; J: TRBJ2-7; size: few; V: TRBV28; DNA: TGTGCCAGCACCTCGAGCGGGACGGATACCTACGAGCAGTACTTC; CDR3: CASTSSGTDTYEQYF
D: NA; J: TRBJ2-6; size: NA; V: TRBV15; DNA: TGTGCCACCAGCGGTGGGGGCAGGGCTGGGGCCAACGTCCTGACTTTC; CDR3: CATSGGGRAGANVLTF
D: TRBD1; J: TRBJ2-2; size: NA; V: TRBV30; DNA: TGTGCCTGGGGGAAAGGGACAGGGCCTGCCCGGGAGCTGTTTTTT; CDR3: CAWGKGTGPARELFF
D: TRBD1; J: TRBJ2-7; size: few; V: TRBV7-9; DNA: TGTGCCAGCAGCTTATTAGGGACAGAGTACGAGCAGTACTTC; CDR3: CASSLLGTEYEQYF
D: NA; J: TRBJ2-7; size: many; V: TRBV2; DNA: TGTGCCAGCAGTGGGACTTTCGGATCCTACGAGCAGTACTTC; CDR3: CASSGTFGSYEQYF
D: TRBD2; J: TRBJ2-3; size: few; V: TRBV6-1; DNA: TGTGCCAGCGCCAACGGGGTAGCGGGAGATACGCAGTATTTT; CDR3: CASANGVAGDTQYF
D: TRBD2; J: TRBJ2-3; size: many; V: TRBV7-2; DNA: TGTGCCAGCAGCTTTACTAGCGGGACTACAGATACGCAGTATTTT; CDR3: CASSFTSGTTDTQYF
D: NA; J: TRBJ1-5; size: many; V: TRBV12-3/TRBV12-4; DNA: TGTGCCAGCAGTTTGGGGCTAGGGATATACAATCAGCCCCAGCATTTT; CDR3: CASSLGLGIYNQPQHF
D: NA; J: TRBJ1-4; size: many; V: TRBV7-2; DNA: TGTGCCAGCAGCTTATCGCGGGGTCCGAATGAAAAACTGTTTTTT; CDR3: CASSLSRGPNEKLFF
D: TRBD2; J: TRBJ2-2; size: few; V: TRBV7-2; DNA: TGTGCCAGCAGCTTAGTACTAGCGGGGGACACCGGGGAGCTGTTTTTT; CDR3: CASSLVLAGDTGELFF
D: NA; J: TRBJ2-5; size: many; V: TRBV7-9; DNA: TGTGCCAGCAGCTTAGTGGCCTATGAGACCCAGTACTTC; CDR3: CASSLVAYETQYF
D: NA; J: TRBJ2-5; size: many; V: TRBV11-2; DNA: TGTGCCAGCAGCTTAGGTACAGGTGTGCAAGAGACCCAGTACTTC; CDR3: CASSLGTGVQETQYF
D: NA; J: TRBJ2-1; size: many; V: TRBV7-9; DNA: TGTGCCAGCAGCCCACCCATGGATGAGCAGTTCTTC; CDR3: CASSPPMDEQFF
D: NA; J: TRBJ1-5; size: many; V: TRBV7-2; DNA: TGTGCCAGCAGCTTTACAGGGTCCGGGGGGCCCAATCAGCCCCAGCATTTT; CDR3: CASSFTGSGGPNQPQHF